This TCR beta chain was sequenced during a study of identifying expanded T cells in peripheral blood. Study outcomes and limitations: Differentially abundant clones: about 1.3 between replicates, around 17 at about 13 days, 19 at four. Across healthy donors, higher total template counts meant significantly greater approximately two-week count variance.

Collection occurred without any documented infections or immune events in donors. Libraries were prepared by immunoSEQ multiplex PCR; TCRdb keeps only in-frame clonotypes and omits some of them. The sample lists about 78,000 clones, more than 70% occurring once. Worth noting for this clone: Its antigen is still unknown.

Trimming removed 3 bases from V and 2 bases from J, with 12 bases in between. The CDR3 is 15 residues long. CDR1 is WNHNN and CDR2 is SYGVQD in the germline V gene (reference sequence). Specimen: blood. The J gene is TRBJ2-3, the V gene TRBV10-1, with a possible D match to TRBD2 (5 bases). This TCR derives from a person aged 18-70 years in good health. The CDR3 DNA is TGCGCCAGCAGTGACGAGGGAGCTAACACAGATACGCAGTATTTT. It codes for CASSDEGANTDTQYF.